Presented here are 9 T cell receptor beta chains from one specimen sequenced in a study of cytomegalovirus exposure and HLA in healthy donors. The study ran its PCR with 60 Vbeta and 13 Jbeta primers. Data came from immunoSEQ multiplex PCR; TCRdb stores just in-frame clones and leaves some out. The table shows 200,000 to 300,000 clones, with around 80% occurring only once. Sequencing was done on a sample of PBMCs. The receptors here all came from a boy between 5 and 17 years old in good health and CMV-seronegative.

The genes are TRBV2 and TRBJ1-5, with TRBD1 identical over 7 bases. Trimming cost V 2 bases and J 6 bases; bases outside gene matches: 10. The CDR3 runs to 16 residues. The germline V gene encodes CDR1 SNHLY and CDR2 FYNNEI. CDR3 protein: CASSELGGQVRQPQHF. CDR3 nucleotide sequence: TGTGCCAGCAGTGAACTCGGCGGACAGGTACGTCAGCCCCAGCATTTT. Combining the CDR3 with reference TRBV2 and TRBJ1-5 gives the whole variable domain EPEVTQTPSHQVTQMGQEVILRCVPISNHLYFYWYRQILGQKVEFLVSFYNNEISEKSEIFDDQFSVERPDGSNFTLKIRSTKLEDSAMYFCASSELGGQVRQPQHFGDGTRLSIL.

V usage is TRBV19 and J usage is TRBJ2-7, with D unresolved. Between the trimmed V and J ends, which lost 3 bases and 5 bases, there was a span of 14 bases. The CDR3 contains 14 residues. The germline V gene has CDR1 LNHDA and CDR2 SQIVND (reference sequence). The CDR3 DNA is TGTGCCAGTAGTATTAGTCCAGGAAGCAACGAGCAGTACTTC. Its translation: CASSISPGSNEQYF.

This rearrangement joins TRBV19 to TRBJ1-2, with no clear D. Germline loops: CDR1 LNHDA, CDR2 SQIVND (reference sequence). This CDR3 contains 12 residues. Trimming cost V 4 bases and J 7 bases, with 10 bases left between them. CDR3 amino acids: CASSREGFGYTF. In DNA form, the CDR3 reads TGTGCCAGTAGTAGGGAGGGTTTTGGCTACACCTTC.

The CDR3, as DNA: TGCGCCAGCAGCATAACAGATACGCAGTATTTT. Translated: CASSITDTQYF. This chain joins TRBV5-1 and TRBJ2-3, with D hard to call. This CDR3 comprises 11 residues. The germline V and J ends were trimmed by 4 bases and 3 bases, with 3 bases remaining between them. Germline loops: CDR1 SGHRS, CDR2 YFSETQ.

The rearrangement joins TRBV7-3 to TRBJ2-7; D unclear. CDR1 and CDR2 (germline): SGHTA, FQGTGA. This CDR3 contains 13 residues. V was pared by 2 bases and J by 9 bases, with 14 bases between. The chain's CDR3 is CASSLSQGTGQYF. CDR3 bases: TGTGCCAGCAGCTTATCTCAAGGAACGGGGCAGTACTTC.

The V call is TRBV7-9, the J call TRBJ2-1; 12 bases are a match to TRBD2. The germline V gene encodes CDR1 SEHNR and CDR2 FQNEAQ (reference sequence). V was clipped by 4 bases and J by 2 bases; unmatched bases: 12. The CDR3 sequence is 19 residues long. The CDR3 DNA reads TGTGCCAGCAGCTCCCGGACTAGCGGGACCCAGAGACCCTACAATGAGCAGTTCTTC. Its translation is CASSSRTSGTQRPYNEQFF.

The gene calls are TRBV10-3 and TRBJ1-2, with TRBD1 identical over 8 bases. This CDR3 region has 14 residues. V lost 0 bases and J lost 7; bases outside the gene matches: 4. Germline CDR1 reads ENHRY; CDR2 reads SYGVKD. The CDR3 reads CAISESAGGFGYTF. The DNA for the CDR3 is TGTGCCATCAGTGAGTCGGCAGGGGGCTTTGGCTACACCTTC.

A single count supports this clone. One junction end disagrees with the germline gene, perhaps due to a read error. The chain carries TRBV15 and TRBJ1-6; no firm D call. The CDR3 runs to 17 residues. Germline-derived CDR1 and CDR2 are LNHNV and YYDKDF (reference sequence). CDR3 in DNA: TGTGCCGCCAGCAGTACCCGGGAGGGCTCCTATAATTCACCCCTCCACTTT. It specifies CAASSTREGSYNSPLHF.

The CDR3 nucleotides are TGTGCCAGCAGTCCACAGGGGAACTATGGCTACACCTTC. Protein: CASSPQGNYGYTF. J is TRBJ1-2 and V is TRBV6-5; 7 nucleotides agree with TRBD1. The junction had 2 bases not matched to a gene; V was cut back by 5 bases and J by 2 bases. Germline values: CDR1 MNHEY, CDR2 SVGAGI. This CDR3 is built from 13 residues.